A selection of T cell receptor beta chains follows, all from one sample in a study of human T cells and chemical hapten exposure. TCRdb redid the calling of the RACE reads with MiXCR, one entry per CDR3 protein. The sample holds approximately 160,000 distinct CDR3 sequences, 25% to 30% seen once. The specimen comprised whole blood, sampled in connection with sensitization to the hapten diphenylcyclopropenone (DPC). These receptors were taken from a woman between 18 and 29 years old with alopecia areata. Some clones in this sample may be carry-over from other donors' samples. The conserved cysteine and the conserved F or W are not part of the CDR3 here. Fields, in order: CDR3 protein, J gene, V gene, clone size. Only part of the rows carry a size: once, few, many, or a class if the clone is expanded.

cdr3_aa: ASRTGTSLLYEQF
j_call: TRBJ2-1
v_call: TRBV6-1
clone_size: NA

cdr3_aa: ASSQTGIAYEQY
j_call: TRBJ2-7
v_call: TRBV4-1
clone_size: NA

cdr3_aa: SGGIGAAEAF
j_call: TRBJ1-1
v_call: TRBV29-1
clone_size: NA

cdr3_aa: ASSQEGYNSPLH
j_call: TRBJ1-6
v_call: TRBV4-2
clone_size: few

cdr3_aa: SVLPGQGGQETQY
j_call: TRBJ2-5
v_call: TRBV29-1
clone_size: NA

cdr3_aa: SVQRPNYGYT
j_call: TRBJ1-2
v_call: TRBV29-1
clone_size: NA

cdr3_aa: ASSDSSVASGANVLT
j_call: TRBJ2-6
v_call: TRBV10-2
clone_size: NA

cdr3_aa: AISKVQSPYEQY
j_call: TRBJ2-7
v_call: TRBV10-3
clone_size: NA

cdr3_aa: ASSYLRSGANVLT
j_call: TRBJ2-6
v_call: TRBV6-6
clone_size: NA

cdr3_aa: ASSLALHGTQY
j_call: TRBJ2-3
v_call: TRBV7-7
clone_size: few

cdr3_aa: SVAASADTQY
j_call: TRBJ2-3
v_call: TRBV29-1
clone_size: NA

cdr3_aa: ASSVEWGGSNTGELF
j_call: TRBJ2-2
v_call: TRBV9
clone_size: NA

cdr3_aa: ASSQDPGGSPYEQY
j_call: TRBJ2-7
v_call: TRBV4-1
clone_size: few

cdr3_aa: SALVGGDYEQY
j_call: TRBJ2-7
v_call: TRBV20-1
clone_size: NA

cdr3_aa: ASSEQVGGSDTQY
j_call: TRBJ2-3
v_call: TRBV6-1
clone_size: NA

cdr3_aa: ASSIPGPGNEKLF
j_call: TRBJ1-4
v_call: TRBV19
clone_size: NA

cdr3_aa: ASRRGGVRSTEAF
j_call: TRBJ1-1
v_call: TRBV5-1
clone_size: NA

cdr3_aa: SAPTSGDEQF
j_call: TRBJ2-1
v_call: TRBV29-1
clone_size: NA

cdr3_aa: ASSQPGTEAF
j_call: TRBJ1-1
v_call: TRBV4-1
clone_size: NA

cdr3_aa: TSSYGQNQETQY
j_call: TRBJ2-5
v_call: TRBV4-1
clone_size: NA

cdr3_aa: ASNLPGNSYNEQF
j_call: TRBJ2-1
v_call: TRBV12-3/TRBV12-4
clone_size: NA

cdr3_aa: ASSAGGNTGELF
j_call: TRBJ2-2
v_call: TRBV10-2
clone_size: NA

cdr3_aa: SARAGGSNQPQH
j_call: TRBJ1-5
v_call: TRBV20-1
clone_size: few

cdr3_aa: ASSLEHRLGQY
j_call: TRBJ2-7
v_call: TRBV7-2
clone_size: NA

cdr3_aa: ASSLSAGRAGELF
j_call: TRBJ2-2
v_call: TRBV27
clone_size: NA

cdr3_aa: ASGYLETETQY
j_call: TRBJ2-5
v_call: TRBV2
clone_size: few

cdr3_aa: ASSLDSGGATDTQY
j_call: TRBJ2-3
v_call: TRBV5-1
clone_size: once

cdr3_aa: SVLRTGSSYEQY
j_call: TRBJ2-7
v_call: TRBV29-1
clone_size: few